The rows below give T cell receptor beta chains drawn from one sample of a study of CD8+ T cells in alopecia areata. Profiled with immunoSEQ multiplex PCR; TCRdb holds only in-frame clones, not every one. The data show a few hundred thousand clones, with approximately 61% seen just once and more than 0.95% held by the top ten. The specimen comprised CD4+ T cells sorted from blood, sampled at week 0. Every receptor here comes from a human donor with alopecia areata. Both conserved end residues are part of each CDR3. The order of the fields is CDR3 length, D gene, V gene, clone size, J gene, CDR3 DNA, CDR3 protein. D genes are given only for firm matches. Size is stated for part of the rows, as once, few or many counts, or as a class when the clone is expanded.

cdr3_length: 16
d_call: TRBD1
v_call: TRBV6-5
clone_size: NA
j_call: TRBJ2-1
cdr3_nt: TGTGCCAGCAGTTACAAGGGGACAGGGGCTTTCAATGAGCAGTTCTTC
cdr3_aa: CASSYKGTGAFNEQFF

cdr3_length: 14
d_call: NA
v_call: TRBV7-2
clone_size: few
j_call: TRBJ1-2
cdr3_nt: TGTGCCAGCAGCCTAGCGGTCTCTAACTATGGCTACACCTTC
cdr3_aa: CASSLAVSNYGYTF

cdr3_length: 14
d_call: NA
v_call: TRBV18
clone_size: few
j_call: TRBJ1-2
cdr3_nt: TGTGCCAGCTCACCCGCAGATCCCAACTATGGCTACACCTTC
cdr3_aa: CASSPADPNYGYTF

cdr3_length: 15
d_call: TRBD1
v_call: TRBV27
clone_size: NA
j_call: TRBJ2-1
cdr3_nt: TGTGCCAGCAGTTTCCTCCGGGACAGGGTTAATGAGCAGTTCTTC
cdr3_aa: CASSFLRDRVNEQFF

cdr3_length: 13
d_call: NA
v_call: TRBV2
clone_size: NA
j_call: TRBJ1-6
cdr3_nt: TGTGCCAGCAGTAAAGGGGACAATTCACCCCTCCACTTT
cdr3_aa: CASSKGDNSPLHF

cdr3_length: 14
d_call: NA
v_call: TRBV9
clone_size: NA
j_call: TRBJ1-2
cdr3_nt: TGTGCCAGCACCACCCGGACAGCGCCCTACGGCTACACCTTC
cdr3_aa: CASTTRTAPYGYTF

cdr3_length: 14
d_call: TRBD2
v_call: TRBV6-1
clone_size: NA
j_call: TRBJ2-7
cdr3_nt: TGTGCCAGCTTTGAGGCCGGGGGGGCCTTCGAGCAGTACTTC
cdr3_aa: CASFEAGGAFEQYF

cdr3_length: 15
d_call: NA
v_call: TRBV4-2
clone_size: NA
j_call: TRBJ2-3
cdr3_nt: TGTGCCAGCAGCCAAGGTTCCGCAAGCACAGATACGCAGTATTTT
cdr3_aa: CASSQGSASTDTQYF

cdr3_length: 12
d_call: NA
v_call: TRBV10-3
clone_size: few
j_call: TRBJ2-5
cdr3_nt: TGTGCCATCAGCCGTCAGGGGGAGACCCAGTACTTC
cdr3_aa: CAISRQGETQYF

cdr3_length: 14
d_call: TRBD1
v_call: TRBV5-1
clone_size: NA
j_call: TRBJ1-1
cdr3_nt: TGCGCCAGCAGCCTTATAGGACAGGGTGGTGAAGCTTTCTTT
cdr3_aa: CASSLIGQGGEAFF

cdr3_length: 15
d_call: NA
v_call: TRBV15
clone_size: NA
j_call: TRBJ2-3
cdr3_nt: TGTGCCACCAGCAGAGCCCAGGGGTCCACAGATACGCAGTATTTT
cdr3_aa: CATSRAQGSTDTQYF

cdr3_length: 15
d_call: TRBD2
v_call: TRBV7-6
clone_size: NA
j_call: TRBJ2-7
cdr3_nt: TGTGCCAGCAGCGCCGGGACTAGCGGGGCCTACGAGCAGTACTTC
cdr3_aa: CASSAGTSGAYEQYF

cdr3_length: 14
d_call: TRBD1
v_call: TRBV9
clone_size: once
j_call: TRBJ2-5
cdr3_nt: TGTGCCAGCAGCCTTGGACAGGGGTTAGAGACCCAGTACTTC
cdr3_aa: CASSLGQGLETQYF

cdr3_length: 18
d_call: TRBD1
v_call: TRBV2
clone_size: NA
j_call: TRBJ2-1
cdr3_nt: TGTGCCAGCAGTGAAGCGCTTCCAGGGGGAAGCTCCTACAATGAGCAGTTCTTC
cdr3_aa: CASSEALPGGSSYNEQFF

cdr3_length: 17
d_call: TRBD2
v_call: TRBV7-2
clone_size: few
j_call: TRBJ2-5
cdr3_nt: TGTGCCAGCAGCTTAGGGAGGACTAGCGGGGGCCAAGAGACCCAGTACTTC
cdr3_aa: CASSLGRTSGGQETQYF

cdr3_length: 13
d_call: NA
v_call: TRBV5-1
clone_size: NA
j_call: TRBJ2-5
cdr3_nt: TGCGCCAGCAGCTTGGTCGGACAAGAGACCCAGTACTTC
cdr3_aa: CASSLVGQETQYF

cdr3_length: 14
d_call: NA
v_call: TRBV27
clone_size: NA
j_call: TRBJ1-5
cdr3_nt: TGTGCCAGCAGTTTGGCTGGGCGCAATCAGCCCCAGCATTTT
cdr3_aa: CASSLAGRNQPQHF

cdr3_length: 15
d_call: TRBD1
v_call: TRBV9
clone_size: NA
j_call: TRBJ2-7
cdr3_nt: TGTGCCAGCAGCGTAGGGGGACAGGGCTCCTACGAGCAGTACTTC
cdr3_aa: CASSVGGQGSYEQYF

cdr3_length: 15
d_call: TRBD1
v_call: TRBV4-3
clone_size: NA
j_call: TRBJ2-7
cdr3_nt: TGCGCCAGCAGCCTACAGGGGGCGGGCGCCTACGAGCAGTACTTC
cdr3_aa: CASSLQGAGAYEQYF

cdr3_length: 15
d_call: TRBD1
v_call: TRBV30
clone_size: NA
j_call: TRBJ2-7
cdr3_nt: TGTGCCTGGAGCCGCCCCAGGGGGCGGTTCTACGAGCAGTACTTC
cdr3_aa: CAWSRPRGRFYEQYF

cdr3_length: 13
d_call: NA
v_call: TRBV7-2
clone_size: few
j_call: TRBJ2-1
cdr3_nt: TGTGCCAGCAGCTTAGATCTGGTGGGTGAGCAGTTCTTC
cdr3_aa: CASSLDLVGEQFF

cdr3_length: 16
d_call: NA
v_call: TRBV4-1
clone_size: few
j_call: TRBJ1-2
cdr3_nt: TGCGCCAGCAGCCAAGCGGAGCAGGGTGTTCACTATGGCTACACCTTC
cdr3_aa: CASSQAEQGVHYGYTF

cdr3_length: 16
d_call: TRBD2
v_call: TRBV29-1
clone_size: NA
j_call: TRBJ2-3
cdr3_nt: TGCAGCGTAACCGGGACTAGCGGGGGGGCGATAGATACGCAGTATTTT
cdr3_aa: CSVTGTSGGAIDTQYF

cdr3_length: 14
d_call: TRBD1
v_call: TRBV29-1
clone_size: few
j_call: TRBJ2-1
cdr3_nt: TGCAGCGGCACCGGGGACAGGAGATACAATGAGCAGTTCTTC
cdr3_aa: CSGTGDRRYNEQFF

cdr3_length: 14
d_call: NA
v_call: TRBV9
clone_size: NA
j_call: TRBJ1-1
cdr3_nt: TGTGCCAGCAGCGTAGTTCGGACAGTCACTGAAGCTTTCTTT
cdr3_aa: CASSVVRTVTEAFF

cdr3_length: 12
d_call: NA
v_call: TRBV18
clone_size: once
j_call: TRBJ2-5
cdr3_nt: TGTGCCAGCTCACCAAAACGAGAGACCCAGTACTTC
cdr3_aa: CASSPKRETQYF

cdr3_length: 17
d_call: NA
v_call: TRBV5-6
clone_size: NA
j_call: TRBJ2-7
cdr3_nt: TGTGCCAGCAGCTCGCTCACCCCGGGACAAGGGATCTACGAGCAGTACTTC
cdr3_aa: CASSSLTPGQGIYEQYF

cdr3_length: 14
d_call: TRBD1
v_call: TRBV10-3
clone_size: NA
j_call: TRBJ1-1
cdr3_nt: TGTGCCATCAGTGGACAGGGAGGGGGCACTGAAGCTTTCTTT
cdr3_aa: CAISGQGGGTEAFF

cdr3_length: 13
d_call: NA
v_call: TRBV5-6
clone_size: NA
j_call: TRBJ1-5
cdr3_nt: TGTGCCAGCAGCTTGGGGGACGGGCAGCCCCAGCATTTT
cdr3_aa: CASSLGDGQPQHF

cdr3_length: 14
d_call: TRBD1
v_call: TRBV18
clone_size: NA
j_call: TRBJ2-7
cdr3_nt: TGTGCCAGCTCGCCCGGGACAGCCACCTACGAGCAGTACTTC
cdr3_aa: CASSPGTATYEQYF

cdr3_length: 14
d_call: NA
v_call: TRBV7-9
clone_size: NA
j_call: TRBJ2-5
cdr3_nt: TGTGCCAGCAGCTCGACAGGATCCGTGGAGACCCAGTACTTC
cdr3_aa: CASSSTGSVETQYF

cdr3_length: 14
d_call: TRBD1
v_call: TRBV18
clone_size: NA
j_call: TRBJ1-2
cdr3_nt: TGTGCCAGCTCTCCGACCGGGACAGTGGGTGGCTACACCTTC
cdr3_aa: CASSPTGTVGGYTF

cdr3_length: 13
d_call: TRBD1
v_call: TRBV5-1
clone_size: NA
j_call: TRBJ2-7
cdr3_nt: TGCGCCAGCAGCCACGGACAGGGCTTCGAGCAGTACTTC
cdr3_aa: CASSHGQGFEQYF

cdr3_length: 14
d_call: NA
v_call: TRBV2
clone_size: NA
j_call: TRBJ1-2
cdr3_nt: TGTGCCAGTAGGGTGGATTTGAGGGCGACAGGCTACACCTTC
cdr3_aa: CASRVDLRATGYTF

cdr3_length: 14
d_call: NA
v_call: TRBV9
clone_size: NA
j_call: TRBJ1-6
cdr3_nt: TGTGCCAGCAGCGTACGGTGGGGGGATTCACCCCTCCACTTT
cdr3_aa: CASSVRWGDSPLHF

cdr3_length: 13
d_call: NA
v_call: TRBV30
clone_size: NA
j_call: TRBJ2-3
cdr3_nt: TGTGCCTGGAGCAGACCTAGCACAGATACGCAGTATTTT
cdr3_aa: CAWSRPSTDTQYF

cdr3_length: 17
d_call: NA
v_call: TRBV21-1
clone_size: NA
j_call: TRBJ1-6
cdr3_nt: TGTGCCAGCACCGAGACAGGGGTGTCGTCTTTCTATTCACCCCTCCACTTT
cdr3_aa: CASTETGVSSFYSPLHF

cdr3_length: 13
d_call: TRBD1
v_call: TRBV30
clone_size: NA
j_call: TRBJ1-5
cdr3_nt: TGTGCCTGGGGGGACAGAAACAATCAGCCCCAGCATTTT
cdr3_aa: CAWGDRNNQPQHF

cdr3_length: 15
d_call: NA
v_call: TRBV12-5
clone_size: NA
j_call: TRBJ1-1
cdr3_nt: TGTGCTAGTGGTCCACCCCGCCCGTTGAACACTGAAGCTTTCTTT
cdr3_aa: CASGPPRPLNTEAFF

cdr3_length: 11
d_call: NA
v_call: TRBV29-1
clone_size: few
j_call: TRBJ2-7
cdr3_nt: TGCAGCGTTGAGCAGACCTACGAGCAGTACTTC
cdr3_aa: CSVEQTYEQYF

cdr3_length: 13
d_call: TRBD1
v_call: TRBV30
clone_size: NA
j_call: TRBJ2-3
cdr3_nt: TGTGCCTGGAGGGACAGGGGCGCAGATACGCAGTATTTT
cdr3_aa: CAWRDRGADTQYF

cdr3_length: 21
d_call: TRBD1
v_call: TRBV27
clone_size: NA
j_call: TRBJ1-1
cdr3_nt: TGTGCCAGCAGTCCCCGGGGACAGGGGACCTTGTTTGGTACCTTAAACACTGAAGCTTTCTTT
cdr3_aa: CASSPRGQGTLFGTLNTEAFF

cdr3_length: 12
d_call: NA
v_call: TRBV11-1
clone_size: NA
j_call: TRBJ2-7
cdr3_nt: TGTGCCAGCAGCTTAGAGGGCTACGAGCAGTACTTC
cdr3_aa: CASSLEGYEQYF

cdr3_length: 15
d_call: TRBD1
v_call: TRBV30
clone_size: NA
j_call: TRBJ2-7
cdr3_nt: TGTGCCTGGGCCGCCGGGACAGGGGTATTTTTCGAGCAGTACTTC
cdr3_aa: CAWAAGTGVFFEQYF

cdr3_length: 12
d_call: NA
v_call: TRBV29-1
clone_size: few
j_call: TRBJ2-1
cdr3_nt: TGCAGCCAGGTCGGGGCGGCCAATGAGCAGTTCTTC
cdr3_aa: CSQVGAANEQFF

cdr3_length: 14
d_call: NA
v_call: TRBV7-8
clone_size: NA
j_call: TRBJ1-5
cdr3_nt: TGTGCCAGCAGCTTAGTGTGGGGCAATCAGCCCCAGCATTTT
cdr3_aa: CASSLVWGNQPQHF

cdr3_length: 16
d_call: NA
v_call: TRBV29-1
clone_size: NA
j_call: TRBJ2-1
cdr3_nt: TGCAGCGTTGAGCCCGGACAGGGAGGGTCCTACAATGAGCAGTTCTTC
cdr3_aa: CSVEPGQGGSYNEQFF

cdr3_length: 10
d_call: NA
v_call: TRBV29-1
clone_size: NA
j_call: TRBJ1-2
cdr3_nt: TGCAGCGTTGAGGAGGATGGCTACACCTTC
cdr3_aa: CSVEEDGYTF